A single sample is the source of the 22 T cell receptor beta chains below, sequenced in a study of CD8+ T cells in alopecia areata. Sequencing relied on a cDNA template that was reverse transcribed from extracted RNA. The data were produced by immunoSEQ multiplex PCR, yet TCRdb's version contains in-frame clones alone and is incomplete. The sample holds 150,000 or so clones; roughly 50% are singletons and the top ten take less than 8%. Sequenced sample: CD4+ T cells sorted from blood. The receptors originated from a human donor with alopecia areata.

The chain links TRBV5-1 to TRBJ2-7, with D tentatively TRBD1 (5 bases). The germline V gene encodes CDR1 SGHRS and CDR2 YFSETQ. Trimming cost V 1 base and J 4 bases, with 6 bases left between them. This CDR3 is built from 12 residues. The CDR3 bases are TGCGCCAGCAGCTTGACAGGTTACGAGCAGTACTTC. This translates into CASSLTGYEQYF.

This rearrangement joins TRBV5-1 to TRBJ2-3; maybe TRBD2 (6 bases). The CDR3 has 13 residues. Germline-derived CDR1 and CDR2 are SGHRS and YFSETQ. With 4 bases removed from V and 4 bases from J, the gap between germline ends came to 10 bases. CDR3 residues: CASSTGVPDTQYF. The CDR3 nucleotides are TGCGCCAGCAGCACGGGAGTGCCAGATACGCAGTATTTT.

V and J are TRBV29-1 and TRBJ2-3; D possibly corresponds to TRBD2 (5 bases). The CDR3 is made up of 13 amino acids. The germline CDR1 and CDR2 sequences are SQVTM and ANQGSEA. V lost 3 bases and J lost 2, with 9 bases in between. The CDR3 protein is CSVDGEYTDTQYF. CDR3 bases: TGCAGCGTTGATGGGGAGTACACAGATACGCAGTATTTT.

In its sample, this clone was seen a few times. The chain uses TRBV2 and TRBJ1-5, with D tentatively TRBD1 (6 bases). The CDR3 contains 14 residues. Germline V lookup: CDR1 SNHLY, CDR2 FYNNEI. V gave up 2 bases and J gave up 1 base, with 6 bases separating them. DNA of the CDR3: TGTGCCAGCAGTGAACAGGGGAGCAATCAGCCCCAGCATTTT. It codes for CASSEQGSNQPQHF.

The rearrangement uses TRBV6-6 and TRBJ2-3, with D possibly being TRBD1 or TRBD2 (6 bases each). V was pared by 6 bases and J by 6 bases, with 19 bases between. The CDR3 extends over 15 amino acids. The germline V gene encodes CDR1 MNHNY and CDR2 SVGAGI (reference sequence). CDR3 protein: CASSLDGGASDTQYF. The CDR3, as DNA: TGTGCCAGCAGCCTAGACGGGGGCGCATCGGATACGCAGTATTTT.

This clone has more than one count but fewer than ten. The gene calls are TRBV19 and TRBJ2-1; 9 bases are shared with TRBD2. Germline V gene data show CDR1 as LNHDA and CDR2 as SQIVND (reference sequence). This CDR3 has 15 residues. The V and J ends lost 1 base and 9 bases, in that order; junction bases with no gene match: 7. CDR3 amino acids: CASSIGSSGNGEQFF. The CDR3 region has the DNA TGTGCCAGTAGTATAGGGTCTAGCGGGAACGGTGAGCAGTTCTTC.

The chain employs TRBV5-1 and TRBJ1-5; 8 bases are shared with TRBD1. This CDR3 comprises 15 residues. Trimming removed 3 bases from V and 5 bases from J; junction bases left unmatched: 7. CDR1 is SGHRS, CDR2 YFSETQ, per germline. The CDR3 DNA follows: TGCGCCAGCAGCTCGGACAGGGCCGCGCATCAGCCCCAGCATTTT. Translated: CASSSDRAAHQPQHF. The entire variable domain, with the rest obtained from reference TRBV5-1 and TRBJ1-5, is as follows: KAGVTQTPRYLIKTRGQQVTLSCSPISGHRSVSWYQQTPGQGLQFLFEYFSETQRNKGNFPGRFSGRQFSNSRSEMNVSTLELGDSALYLCASSSDRAAHQPQHFGDGTRLSIL.

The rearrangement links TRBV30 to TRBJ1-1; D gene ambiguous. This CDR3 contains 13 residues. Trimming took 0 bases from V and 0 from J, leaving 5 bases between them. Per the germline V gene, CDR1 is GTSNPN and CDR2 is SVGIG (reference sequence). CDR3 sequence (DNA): TGTGCCTGGAGTGTTCTGATGAACACTGAAGCTTTCTTT. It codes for CAWSVLMNTEAFF.

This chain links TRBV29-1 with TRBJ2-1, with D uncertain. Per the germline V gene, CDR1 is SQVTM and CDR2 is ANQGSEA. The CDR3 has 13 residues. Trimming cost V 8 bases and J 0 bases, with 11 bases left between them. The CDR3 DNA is TGCAGCATGTCAAGTAGCTCCTACAATGAGCAGTTCTTC. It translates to CSMSSSSYNEQFF.

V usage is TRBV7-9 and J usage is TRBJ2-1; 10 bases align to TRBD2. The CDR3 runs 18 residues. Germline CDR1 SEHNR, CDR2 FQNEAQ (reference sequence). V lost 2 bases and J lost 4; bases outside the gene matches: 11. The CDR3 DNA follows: TGTGCCAGCAGCTTACGCCCGGCTAGCGGGGGACCATACAATGAGCAGTTCTTC. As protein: CASSLRPASGGPYNEQFF.

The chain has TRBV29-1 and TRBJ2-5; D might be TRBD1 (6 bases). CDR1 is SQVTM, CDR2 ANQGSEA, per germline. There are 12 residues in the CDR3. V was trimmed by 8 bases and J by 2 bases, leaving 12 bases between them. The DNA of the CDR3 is TGCAGCATGGGACACCTACAAGAGACCCAGTACTTC. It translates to CSMGHLQETQYF.

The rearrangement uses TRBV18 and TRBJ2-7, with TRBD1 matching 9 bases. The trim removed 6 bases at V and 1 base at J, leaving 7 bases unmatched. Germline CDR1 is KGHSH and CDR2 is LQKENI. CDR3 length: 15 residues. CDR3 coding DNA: TGTGCCAGCTCGCGCTCCGGGACAGGGTCCTACGAGCAGTACTTC. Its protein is CASSRSGTGSYEQYF.

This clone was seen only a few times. The CDR3 nucleotides read TGCAGCGGGATGACAGGGAGAGAGACCCAGTACTTC. It yields the protein CSGMTGRETQYF. V and J are TRBV29-1 and TRBJ2-5; 7 bases line up with TRBD1. The CDR3 runs 12 residues. The junction had 6 bases not matched to a gene; V was cut back by 7 bases and J by 4 bases. Germline lookup yields CDR1 SQVTM and CDR2 ANQGSEA.

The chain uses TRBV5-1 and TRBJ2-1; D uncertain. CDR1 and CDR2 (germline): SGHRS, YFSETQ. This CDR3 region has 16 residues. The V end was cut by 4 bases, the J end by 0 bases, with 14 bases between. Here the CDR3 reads CASSVRRASSYNEQFF. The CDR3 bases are TGCGCCAGCAGCGTTCGTCGGGCGAGCTCCTACAATGAGCAGTTCTTC.

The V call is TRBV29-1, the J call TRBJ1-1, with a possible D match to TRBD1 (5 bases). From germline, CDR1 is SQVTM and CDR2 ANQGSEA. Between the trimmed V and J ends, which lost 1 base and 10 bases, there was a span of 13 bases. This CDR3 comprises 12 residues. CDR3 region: CSVEARGRRAFF. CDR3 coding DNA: TGCAGCGTTGAAGCTAGGGGAAGGAGAGCTTTCTTT.

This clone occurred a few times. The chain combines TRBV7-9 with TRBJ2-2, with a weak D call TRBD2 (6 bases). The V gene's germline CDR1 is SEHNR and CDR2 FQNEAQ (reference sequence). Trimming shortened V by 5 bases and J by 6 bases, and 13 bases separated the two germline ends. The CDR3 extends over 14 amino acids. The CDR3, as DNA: TGTGCCAGCAGCCTCAGGGACTTCTCCGGGGAGCTGTTTTTT. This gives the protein CASSLRDFSGELFF. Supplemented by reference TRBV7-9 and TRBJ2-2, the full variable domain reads DTGVSQNPRHKITKRGQNVTFRCDPISEHNRLYWYRQTLGQGPEFLTYFQNEAQLEKSRLLSDRFSAERPKGSFSTLEIQRTEQGDSAMYLCASSLRDFSGELFFGEGSRLTVL.

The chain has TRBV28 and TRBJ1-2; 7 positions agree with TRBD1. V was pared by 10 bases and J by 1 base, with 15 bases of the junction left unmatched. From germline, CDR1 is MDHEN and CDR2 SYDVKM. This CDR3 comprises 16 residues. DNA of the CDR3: TGTGCCACCCAACTCCCCCCGGGACAGAGTAACTATGGCTACACCTTC. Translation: CATQLPPGQSNYGYTF.

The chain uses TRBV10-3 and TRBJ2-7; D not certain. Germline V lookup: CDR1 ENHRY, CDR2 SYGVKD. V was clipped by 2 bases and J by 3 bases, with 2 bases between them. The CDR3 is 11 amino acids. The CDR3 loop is CAISENYEQYF. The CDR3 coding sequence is TGTGCCATCAGTGAGAACTACGAGCAGTACTTC.

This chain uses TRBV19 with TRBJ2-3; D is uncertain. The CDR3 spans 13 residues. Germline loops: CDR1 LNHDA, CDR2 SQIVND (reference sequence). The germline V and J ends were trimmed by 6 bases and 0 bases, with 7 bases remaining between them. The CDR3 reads CASRAPSTDTQYF. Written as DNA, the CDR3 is TGTGCCAGTAGGGCGCCCAGCACAGATACGCAGTATTTT.

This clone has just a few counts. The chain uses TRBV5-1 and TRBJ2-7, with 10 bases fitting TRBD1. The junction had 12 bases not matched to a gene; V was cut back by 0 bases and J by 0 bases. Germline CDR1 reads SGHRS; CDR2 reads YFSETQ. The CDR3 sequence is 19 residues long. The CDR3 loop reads CASSLAIGQGVAGSYEQYF. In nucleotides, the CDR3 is TGCGCCAGCAGCTTGGCGATTGGACAGGGGGTAGCAGGCTCCTACGAGCAGTACTTC.

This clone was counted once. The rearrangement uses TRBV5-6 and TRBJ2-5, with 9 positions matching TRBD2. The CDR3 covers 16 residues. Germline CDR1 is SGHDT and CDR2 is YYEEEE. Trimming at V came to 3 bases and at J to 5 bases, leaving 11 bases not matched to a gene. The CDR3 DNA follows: TGTGCCAGCAGCTCGAAACCGGGACTAGCAAGGGAGACCCAGTACTTC. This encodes CASSSKPGLARETQYF.

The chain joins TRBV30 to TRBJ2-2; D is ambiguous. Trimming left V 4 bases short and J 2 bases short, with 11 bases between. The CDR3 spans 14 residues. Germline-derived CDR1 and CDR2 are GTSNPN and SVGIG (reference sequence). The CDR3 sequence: CAWIPAGNTGELFF. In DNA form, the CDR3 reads TGTGCCTGGATCCCGGCAGGCAACACCGGGGAGCTGTTTTTT.